This is a list of T cell receptor beta chains from one sample in a study of OX40 agonist ivuxolimab in advanced cancers. TCRdb's table, derived via immunoSEQ multiplex PCR, lists solely in-frame clones and lacks some. The repertoire holds about 40,000 clones, with around 83% as singletons. The source was CD4+ or CD8+ T cells sorted from blood, collected in a trial of the OX40 agonist ivuxolimab. Receptors originate from an adult with an advanced solid tumor such as melanoma, head and neck, liver or kidney cancer. Each CDR3 is given with its conserved first and last residue. Each record gives: V gene, clone size, J gene, D gene, CDR3 DNA, CDR3 protein. A D gene is named only where the DNA matches it firmly. Where a row states a size, it is once, few, many or the class of an expanded clone; other rows omit it.

>TRBV6-4|NA|TRBJ2-1|NA
TGTGCCAGCAGTGATGGGGAGAGCTCCTACAATGAGCAGTTCTTC
CASSDGESSYNEQFF
>TRBV27|NA|TRBJ2-7|NA
TGTGCCAGCAGTTTAGGGCCCGGCTACGAGCAGTACTTC
CASSLGPGYEQYF
>TRBV6-1|NA|TRBJ2-5|TRBD1
TGTGCCAGCAGTGAATGGACAGGGGGCGGTGAGACCCAGTACTTC
CASSEWTGGGETQYF
>TRBV27|NA|TRBJ1-4|NA
TGTGCCAGCAGTCCAAACCCGGTAACTAATGAAAAACTGTTTTTT
CASSPNPVTNEKLFF
>TRBV7-9|NA|TRBJ1-1|NA
TGTGCCAGCAGCTTAGGGGGGAGGGGTGACACTGAAGCTTTCTTT
CASSLGGRGDTEAFF
>TRBV7-9|NA|TRBJ2-3|NA
TGTGCCAGCAGCTTTAGCACAGATACGCAGTATTTT
CASSFSTDTQYF
>TRBV9|NA|TRBJ2-7|TRBD1
TGTGCCAGCAGCTTTGGACAGGGTGAAATAAACGAGCAGTACTTC
CASSFGQGEINEQYF
>TRBV7-6|NA|TRBJ2-2|TRBD1
TGTGCCAGCAGCTTAGATGCAGGGGGCTTAGCGAACACCGGGGAGCTGTTTTTT
CASSLDAGGLANTGELFF
>TRBV7-9|NA|TRBJ2-7|NA
TGTGCCAGCAGCTTAGAGGACATCTACGAGCAGTACTTC
CASSLEDIYEQYF
>TRBV5-6|NA|TRBJ2-1|NA
TGTGCCAGCAGCTTGGACTCGAAGTGGGAGCAGTTCTTC
CASSLDSKWEQFF
>TRBV28|NA|TRBJ2-1|TRBD2
TGTGCCAGCAGACGACTAGCGGGGGGGAACAATGAGCAGTTCTTC
CASRRLAGGNNEQFF
>TRBV29-1|NA|TRBJ1-2|TRBD1
TGCAGCGTTGACACCCCCGACAGGGTCTACTATGGCTACACCTTC
CSVDTPDRVYYGYTF
>TRBV18|NA|TRBJ1-1|NA
TGTGCCAGCTCACCACCCGGGGGGGAGAGTACTGAAGCTTTCTTT
CASSPPGGESTEAFF
>TRBV19|once|TRBJ2-5|TRBD2
TGTGCCAGTAGTATGCTCGGGGGGGTCCGGGAGACCCAGTACTTC
CASSMLGGVRETQYF
>TRBV7-3|NA|TRBJ2-2|NA
TGTGCCAGCAGCTTATTTGGGCAGGAGAACACCGGGGAGCTGTTTTTT
CASSLFGQENTGELFF
>TRBV2|NA|TRBJ2-1|NA
TGTGCCAGCAGACCCACTAGCTCCCCCTACAATGAGCAGTTCTTC
CASRPTSSPYNEQFF
>TRBV27|NA|TRBJ1-5|NA
TGTGCCAGCAGTTTTGTGGGAGACGGTTCGGGACAGCCCCAGCATTTT
CASSFVGDGSGQPQHF
>TRBV4-3|many|TRBJ2-7|TRBD1
TGCGCCAGCAGCCACTCAGCGACAGGGGAGTCCTACGAGCAGTACTTC
CASSHSATGESYEQYF
>TRBV28|NA|TRBJ2-1|NA
TGTGCCAGCAGTTTACTAGGATGGAATGAGCAGTTCTTC
CASSLLGWNEQFF
>TRBV5-1|NA|TRBJ1-1|NA
TGCGCCAGCAGCTGGGGGTCGGGGGCTGAAGCTTTCTTT
CASSWGSGAEAFF
>TRBV7-3|NA|TRBJ2-7|TRBD1
TGTGCCAGCAGCCCGGGACAGGGTTACAACGAGCAGTACTTC
CASSPGQGYNEQYF
>TRBV6-5|NA|TRBJ1-2|NA
TGTGCCAGCAGTTACTCGGCAGAGTATGGCTACACCTTC
CASSYSAEYGYTF
>TRBV29-1|NA|TRBJ2-7|NA
TGCAGCGCCCTCGGGACTGCTGGTAGCTACGAGCAGTACTTC
CSALGTAGSYEQYF
>TRBV2|NA|TRBJ2-7|TRBD1
TGTGCCAGCAGTCCCGAGACAGGGTCAGGCTACGAGCAGTACTTC
CASSPETGSGYEQYF
>TRBV10-3|once|TRBJ2-3|TRBD2
TGTGCCATCAGTGCCCCCGGGACTAGCGGTACAGATACGCAGTATTTT
CAISAPGTSGTDTQYF
>TRBV9|NA|TRBJ2-3|TRBD2
TGTGCCAGCAGCGCCGGTAGCGGGGGAATGACAGATACGCAGTATTTT
CASSAGSGGMTDTQYF
>TRBV9|NA|TRBJ2-2|NA
TGTGCCAGCAGCTTGGGTACCGGGGAGCTGTTTTTT
CASSLGTGELFF
>TRBV7-9|NA|TRBJ2-5|TRBD2
TGTGCCAGCAGCACCACCAGACTAGCGGGGGGGCGAGAGACCCAGTACTTC
CASSTTRLAGGRETQYF
>TRBV21-1|once|TRBJ2-1|NA
TGTGCCAGCAGCACTAGTCCTAGCGGGAGCTACAATGAGCAGTTCTTC
CASSTSPSGSYNEQFF
>TRBV28|NA|TRBJ2-7|NA
TGTGCCAGCAGTTTCTGGGGGAACGAGCAGTACTTC
CASSFWGNEQYF
>TRBV6-4|NA|TRBJ2-3|TRBD2
TGTGCCAGCAGCGCCTTTACTAGCGGGAGTCCAGATACGCAGTATTTT
CASSAFTSGSPDTQYF